This T cell receptor beta chain emerged from a study of cytomegalovirus exposure and HLA in healthy donors. As for the study in general: From about 170 million T cells, an earlier analysis saw roughly 100 million unique TCR beta sequences. Most genotyped donors, 75% to 85% of around 370, had Caucasian-associated genetic ancestry.

Trimming pared 1 base from V and 3 bases from J, leaving 11 bases between. The CDR3 is 15 residues long. CDR1 and CDR2 from the germline V gene are SGHRS and YFSETQ. PCR employed 60 Vbeta and 13 Jbeta primers. Profiled with immunoSEQ multiplex PCR; TCRdb holds only in-frame clones, not every one. The sample lists about 130,000 clones; 81% were seen once. The rearrangement uses TRBV5-1 and TRBJ1-3; D is perhaps TRBD1 (5 bases). What was sequenced was PBMCs. This clonotype was sampled from a woman aged 40 to 50 in good health and CMV-seropositive. The DNA for the CDR3 is TGCGCCAGCAGCTTGTGGGCAGGGAATGGAAACACCATATATTTT. Translating gives CASSLWAGNGNTIYF.